The rows below give T cell receptor beta chains drawn from one sample of a study of cytomegalovirus exposure and HLA in healthy donors. Clones were sequenced by immunoSEQ multiplex PCR, and TCRdb holds only the in-frame ones, with some missing. The repertoire holds about 360,000 clones, roughly 88% seen once, with roughly 0.83% in the top ten. The material sequenced was PBMCs. The receptor source for this set is a woman in her late teens or twenties in good health and CMV-seronegative. CDR3s include the opening cysteine and the closing phenylalanine or tryptophan. D genes are given only for firm matches. The listing skips clone size in some rows; elsewhere it reads once, few, many or a size class.

d_gene	j_gene	v_gene	abundance	CDR3aa	CDR3nt
.	TRBJ2-6	TRBV23-1	.	CASTDSSGANVLTF	TGCGCCAGCACCGACAGCTCTGGGGCCAACGTCCTGACTTTC
.	TRBJ2-7	TRBV19	few	CASSAGHGYEQYF	TGTGCCAGTAGTGCAGGGCACGGCTACGAGCAGTACTTC
.	TRBJ2-7	TRBV13	.	CASSSPGHSSYEQYF	TGTGCCAGCAGCTCTCCGGGACACTCCTCCTACGAGCAGTACTTC
TRBD2	TRBJ2-7	TRBV27	few	CASSFRREVNEQYF	TGTGCCAGCAGTTTTCGGCGGGAGGTTAACGAGCAGTACTTC
TRBD1	TRBJ1-1	TRBV18	.	CASSLGQGNTEAFF	TGTGCCAGCTCACTAGGACAGGGTAACACTGAAGCTTTCTTT
TRBD2	TRBJ2-2	TRBV19	.	CASKRRGANTGELFF	TGTGCCAGTAAACGGCGGGGGGCGAACACCGGGGAGCTGTTTTTT
.	TRBJ1-2	TRBV27	.	CASSSTGLSLNYGYTF	TGTGCCAGCAGTTCGACAGGTCTGAGTCTGAACTATGGCTACACCTTC
.	TRBJ2-2	TRBV5-4	.	CASSSPSGELFF	TGTGCCAGCAGCTCCCCTTCCGGGGAGCTGTTTTTT
TRBD1	TRBJ1-2	TRBV18	.	CASSPTDPRGYGYTF	TGTGCCAGCTCACCGACGGACCCCAGGGGGTATGGCTACACCTTC
TRBD2	TRBJ2-1	TRBV5-6	few	CASSHTASRERNEQFF	TGTGCCAGCAGCCATACCGCCTCGCGGGAGCGCAATGAGCAGTTCTTC
.	TRBJ1-2	TRBV2	.	CASTRDEPNYGYTF	TGTGCCAGCACTAGAGACGAGCCTAACTATGGCTACACCTTC
TRBD1	TRBJ2-2	TRBV25-1	once	CASRPDREVAGELFF	TGTGCCAGCAGACCCGACAGGGAAGTAGCCGGGGAGCTGTTTTTT
TRBD2	TRBJ2-7	TRBV6-5	.	CASGTSGGAVEQYF	TGTGCCAGCGGGACTAGCGGGGGGGCGGTCGAGCAGTACTTC
TRBD1	TRBJ2-7	TRBV29-1	.	CSFIRQGYEQYF	TGCAGCTTTATCCGACAGGGCTACGAGCAGTACTTC
TRBD1	TRBJ2-7	TRBV11-2	.	CASSLDRDSLLYEQYF	TGTGCCAGCAGCTTAGATCGGGACAGCCTTCTCTACGAGCAGTACTTC
.	TRBJ1-5	TRBV25-1	few	CASRGPGGASQPQHF	TGTGCCAGCAGGGGACCGGGGGGAGCTTCTCAGCCCCAGCATTTT
.	TRBJ1-2	TRBV4-1	.	CASSQDWEMWDNSGYTF	TGCGCCAGCAGCCAAGATTGGGAGATGTGGGACAATAGCGGCTACACCTTC
TRBD1	TRBJ2-5	TRBV15	.	CATSRGSGTGPQETQYF	TGTGCCACCAGCAGGGGATCCGGGACAGGGCCTCAAGAGACCCAGTACTTC
TRBD1	TRBJ2-7	TRBV28	.	CASRGTDNSPYEQYF	TGTGCCAGCAGGGGGACAGATAATAGCCCCTACGAGCAGTACTTC
.	TRBJ1-2	TRBV10-3	.	CAISESGTEKPYGYTF	TGTGCCATCAGTGAGTCCGGGACTGAAAAGCCCTATGGCTACACCTTC
TRBD2	TRBJ2-2	TRBV5-4	.	CASSSPLSGGAWGGELFF	TGTGCCAGCAGCTCCCCCCTCAGCGGGGGGGCCTGGGGCGGGGAGCTGTTTTTT
TRBD2	TRBJ2-7	TRBV6-5	.	CASSYSAGGLYEQYF	TGTGCCAGCAGTTACTCGGCGGGGGGACTTTACGAGCAGTACTTC
TRBD2	TRBJ2-7	TRBV25-1	.	CASSEGLAGGHYEQYF	TGTGCCAGCAGTGAAGGGCTAGCGGGGGGCCACTACGAGCAGTACTTC
.	TRBJ1-1	TRBV6-1	.	CASSNGVSSTEAFF	TGTGCCAGCAGTAACGGGGTTTCGAGCACTGAAGCTTTCTTT
TRBD1	TRBJ2-7	TRBV28	.	CASSRGQGTSYEQYF	TGTGCCAGCAGCAGGGGACAGGGTACCTCCTACGAGCAGTACTTC
TRBD2	TRBJ2-1	TRBV20-1	.	CSAGGTSGQFF	TGCAGTGCTGGTGGGACTAGCGGACAGTTCTTC
.	TRBJ1-1	TRBV6-5	.	CASRTFDGEAFF	TGTGCCAGCAGGACTTTCGATGGGGAAGCTTTCTTT